Listed here are 27 T cell receptor beta chains from one sample, sequenced in a study of metastatic and nonmetastatic thyroid tumors. TCRdb re-analyzed the PCR reads through MiXCR. This table has 72,000 or so clones, about 17% appearing once. Thyroid surgery took place with no prior treatment in any patient. Sequencing was done on a sample of blood. These receptors were taken from a female donor with papillary thyroid cancer or a benign thyroid nodule (not recorded which). Some clones in this sample may be carry-over from other donors' samples.

A few counts support this clone. The gene calls are TRBV6-5 and TRBJ2-7; TRBD2 matches 7 bases. The CDR3 runs 16 residues. The ends lost 2 bases at V and 2 bases at J; junction bases unmatched: 9. The germline CDR1 and CDR2 sequences are MNHEY and SVGAGI. In DNA, the CDR3 is TGTGCCAGCAGTTACGGAGGAGCGGGGAATACCTACGAGCAGTACTTC. Amino acid sequence: CASSYGGAGNTYEQYF.

This clone was detected only a few times. J is TRBJ1-5 and V is TRBV6-1; D is unresolved. V was trimmed by 8 bases and J by 4 bases, leaving 12 bases between them. CDR3 size: 13 residues. From germline, CDR1 is MNHNS and CDR2 SASEGT. DNA for the CDR3: TGTGCCAGCCTAGACCAGCGGAATCAGCCCCAGCATTTT. Amino acids: CASLDQRNQPQHF.

This clone was observed many times. This chain links TRBV11-3 with TRBJ1-2; a possible D gene is TRBD1 (6 bases). CDR1 is SGHNT and CDR2 is YENEEA in the germline V gene. The CDR3 is 13 residues long. Trimming left V 5 bases short and J 5 bases short, with 12 bases between. This CDR3 is CASSRGRGYGYTF. Written as DNA, the CDR3 is TGTGCCAGCAGCCGGGGAAGGGGGTATGGCTACACCTTC. Variable domain in full (rest from reference TRBV11-3 and TRBJ1-2): EAGVVQSPRYKIIEKKQPVAFWCNPISGHNTLYWYLQNLGQGPELLIRYENEEAVDDSQLPKDRFSAERLKGVDSTLKIQPAELGDSAVYLCASSRGRGYGYTFGSGTRLTVV.

Of note for this clone: The same CDR3 also results from other DNA sequences found in this sample. The J gene is TRBJ2-1, the V gene TRBV2; D possibly matches TRBD1 or TRBD2 (5 bases each). Trimming removed 0 bases from V and 8 bases from J, with 23 bases in between. Per the germline V gene, CDR1 is SNHLY and CDR2 is FYNNEI. The CDR3 length is 18 residues. CDR3 in DNA: TGTGCCAGCAGTGAAGCACGGGTTGGGGGTAAAGTATTGGATGAGCAGTTCTTC. Translation gives CASSEARVGGKVLDEQFF.

This clone was detected ten times or more. This CDR3 is also generated by other DNA sequences in the sample. The V call is TRBV7-9, the J call TRBJ2-7, with D unresolved. This CDR3 is built from 13 residues. Trimming removed 4 bases from V and 2 bases from J, with 9 bases in between. Germline lookup yields CDR1 SEHNR and CDR2 FQNEAQ (reference sequence). CDR3 nucleotides: TGTGCCAGCAGCTCTGGACGGGCCTACGAGCAGTACTTC. Translating it yields CASSSGRAYEQYF.

This clone was counted many times. Other DNA variants within this sample encode the same CDR3. The rearrangement links TRBV12-3 or TRBV12-4 to TRBJ1-5, with 8 bases lining up with TRBD1. The J segment lost 4 bases and the V segment lost 6 bases, leaving 5 bases of the junction unmatched. This CDR3 comprises 14 residues. The CDR3 loop is CASSGQGVNQPQHF. CDR3 coding DNA: TGTGCCAGCAGCGGACAGGGCGTGAATCAGCCCCAGCATTTT.

This clone was seen many times. The genes are TRBV13 and TRBJ2-5; 7 nucleotides line up with TRBD2. Germline CDR1 and CDR2: PRHDT and FYEKMQ (reference sequence). V shed 1 base and J 5 bases; nucleotides not matched to a gene: 4. The CDR3 totals 14 residues. CDR3 in DNA: TGTGCCAGCAGCTTAGAAGGACTAGAGGAGACCCAGTACTTC. Protein sequence: CASSLEGLEETQYF.

This clone was recorded a few times. The chain has TRBV27 and TRBJ1-6; D gene ambiguous. Germline assignment: CDR1 MNHEY and CDR2 SMNVEV (reference sequence). The CDR3 runs 14 residues. The V and J ends lost 3 bases and 14 bases respectively, with 17 bases between them. CDR3 amino acids: CASSFNEPRVTLHF. For the CDR3, the DNA is TGTGCCAGCAGTTTTAACGAGCCCCGAGTCACCCTCCACTTT.

This clone was detected a few times. The V call is TRBV28, the J call TRBJ1-2; 7 bases align to TRBD1. The V segment lost 6 bases and the J segment 7 bases; nucleotides outside the gene matches: 11. Germline V gene sequence: CDR1 MDHEN, CDR2 SYDVKM. The CDR3 spans 14 residues. CDR3 protein: CASSAAGTESGYTF. CDR3 nucleotides: TGTGCCAGCAGCGCCGCCGGGACAGAATCTGGCTACACCTTC.

This clone showed up many times. The rearrangement links TRBV7-2 to TRBJ2-7, with TRBD2 identical over 11 bases. Germline CDR1 reads SGHTA; CDR2 reads FQGNSA. The length of the CDR3 is 15 residues. Trimming took 5 bases from V and 7 from J; bases not matched to a gene: 10. For the CDR3, the DNA is TGTGCCAGCAGCGCAGGGACTAGCGGAAGAAGGGAGCAGTACTTC. Protein: CASSAGTSGRREQYF.

This clone was counted at least ten times. The genes are TRBV11-1 and TRBJ2-1; 9 bases match TRBD2. Unmatched junction bases numbered 9, after V lost 2 bases and J lost 4 bases. The CDR3 is 17 amino acids. Per germline, CDR1 SGHAT and CDR2 FQDESV (reference sequence). CDR3 bases: TGTGCCAGCAGCTTAACTACCCTAGCGGGAACATACAATGAGCAGTTCTTC. This gives the protein CASSLTTLAGTYNEQFF.

The sample holds many counts of this clone. V usage is TRBV6-1 and J usage is TRBJ1-3, with 8 bases matching TRBD1. Germline V gene lookup returns CDR1 MNHNS and CDR2 SASEGT. This CDR3 is 15 amino acids long. With 6 bases clipped from V and 2 bases from J, the junction kept 6 bases outside the gene matches. The CDR3 reads CASSPGGGPGNTIYF. The CDR3 bases are TGTGCCAGCAGCCCAGGGGGCGGCCCTGGAAACACCATATATTTT.

This clone was seen ten or more times. The chain combines TRBV20-1 with TRBJ2-1; 11 bases are shared with TRBD2. In germline, CDR1 is DFQATT, CDR2 SNEGSKA (reference sequence). Trimming removed 3 bases from V and 8 bases from J; junction bases left unmatched: 9. The CDR3 is made up of 15 amino acids. The CDR3 DNA reads as TGCAGTGCTAGGTTAAAGCCTAGCGGGAGGTATGAGCAGTTCTTC. This sequence encodes CSARLKPSGRYEQFF.

This clone was observed at least ten times. The chain has TRBV28 and TRBJ1-5, with 11 bases aligning to TRBD1. The CDR3 covers 16 residues. Germline V gives CDR1 MDHEN, CDR2 SYDVKM. The V segment lost 3 bases and the J segment 5 bases; nucleotides outside the gene matches: 6. The CDR3 region is CASSFEGTGGYQPQHF. The CDR3 coding sequence is TGTGCCAGCAGTTTCGAAGGGACAGGGGGTTATCAGCCCCAGCATTTT.

The chain is built from TRBV19 and TRBJ2-2, with D maybe TRBD1 (6 bases). The CDR3 runs to 16 residues. Germline-derived CDR1 and CDR2 are LNHDA and SQIVND (reference sequence). V was shortened by 3 bases and J by 0 bases, with 11 bases between the two germline ends. CDR3 protein: CASSIFQGSNTGELFF. The CDR3 DNA reads TGTGCCAGTAGTATTTTCCAGGGGTCGAACACCGGGGAGCTGTTTTTT.

This clone showed up many times. The chain uses TRBV7-9 and TRBJ1-5; D gene ambiguous. V was trimmed by 1 base and J by 3 bases, leaving 4 bases between them. The CDR3 sequence is 13 residues long. CDR1 SEHNR and CDR2 FQNEAQ come from the germline V gene (reference sequence). For the CDR3, the DNA is TGTGCCAGCAGCTTAGACATCAATCAGCCCCAGCATTTT. Translating it yields CASSLDINQPQHF.

This clone was seen ten or more times. The chain employs TRBV7-3 and TRBJ2-7; 9 bases map to TRBD2. The CDR3 is 16 amino acids. Trimming cost V 5 bases and J 6 bases; bases outside gene matches: 14. Germline lookup yields CDR1 SGHTA and CDR2 FQGTGA. The CDR3 region has the DNA TGTGCCAGCAGCCCCCTGCCCGGGACTAGCATTTCCGAGCAGTACTTC. Translation gives CASSPLPGTSISEQYF.

This clone was seen many times. This CDR3 reads CASSVRRGAYEQYF. The CDR3 DNA follows: TGTGCCAGCAGCGTCCGGCGCGGGGCCTACGAGCAGTACTTC. The chain links TRBV7-8 to TRBJ2-7, with D possibly being TRBD2 (6 bases). The germline gives CDR1 SGHVS, CDR2 FQNEAQ. V lost 5 bases and J lost 2, with 13 bases in between. CDR3 length equals 14 residues. Complete variable domain (other parts from reference TRBV7-8 and TRBJ2-7): GAGVSQSPRYKVAKRGQDVALRCDPISGHVSLFWYQQALGQGPEFLTYFQNEAQLDKSGLPSDRFFAERPEGSVSTLKIQRTQQEDSAVYLCASSVRRGAYEQYFGPGTRLTVT.

This clone was detected only a few times. V gene TRBV12-3 or TRBV12-4 combines with J gene TRBJ2-7; the D gene is possibly TRBD1 (5 bases). Deletions cut 7 bases from V and 2 bases from J, with 18 bases between. The CDR3 runs 15 residues. CDR3 coding DNA: TGTGCCAGCATCCCCCCAAAGGGGTGGCCCTACGAGCAGTACTTC. It is translated as CASIPPKGWPYEQYF.

This clone came up many times. The chain has TRBV28 and TRBJ2-7; D remains ambiguous. Germline CDR1 reads MDHEN; CDR2 reads SYDVKM. V lost 1 base and J 2 bases, leaving 9 bases between the germline ends. The CDR3 sequence is 14 residues long. The CDR3: CASSLLGPPYEQYF. The CDR3 region has the DNA TGTGCCAGCAGTTTATTAGGCCCCCCCTACGAGCAGTACTTC. Using reference TRBV28 and TRBJ2-7 for the parts outside the CDR3, the full variable domain is DVKVTQSSRYLVKRTGEKVFLECVQDMDHENMFWYRQDPGLGLRLIYFSYDVKMKEKGDIPEGYSVSREKKERFSLILESASTNQTSMYLCASSLLGPPYEQYFGPGTRLTVT.

J is TRBJ2-2 and V is TRBV20-1, with D uncertain. CDR1 is DFQATT and CDR2 is SNEGSKA in the germline V gene (reference sequence). The CDR3 is 11 amino acids. V lost 6 bases to trimming and J lost 0 bases, with 2 bases between them. DNA of the CDR3: TGCAGTGCCACGAACACCGGGGAGCTGTTTTTT. This gives the protein CSATNTGELFF.

There are many counts of this clone. This chain uses TRBV12-3 or TRBV12-4 with TRBJ1-2, with D hard to call. V was trimmed by 2 bases and J by 8 bases, leaving 12 bases between them. CDR3 length equals 13 residues. CDR3 nucleotide sequence: TGTGCCAGCAGTTTAATTAGGTTGACCGGCTACACCTTC. It yields the protein CASSLIRLTGYTF.

The table lists this clone with a few counts. The chain combines TRBV11-2 with TRBJ2-3; D is undetermined. Per the germline V gene, CDR1 is SGHAT and CDR2 is FQNNGV. The CDR3 runs to 15 residues. V was shortened by 0 bases and J by 4 bases, with 11 bases between the two germline ends. CDR3 sequence (DNA): TGTGCCAGCAGCTTAGACTCCCTGCGTGCAGATACGCAGTATTTT. The encoded protein is CASSLDSLRADTQYF. The entire variable domain, with the rest obtained from reference TRBV11-2 and TRBJ2-3, is as follows: EAGVAQSPRYKIIEKRQSVAFWCNPISGHATLYWYQQILGQGPKLLIQFQNNGVVDDSQLPKDRFSAERLKGVDSTLKIQPAKLEDSAVYLCASSLDSLRADTQYFGPGTRLTVL.

This clone appeared many times. This sequence joins TRBV29-1 and TRBJ1-2; D is undetermined. The CDR3 has 12 residues. CDR1 is SQVTM and CDR2 is ANQGSEA in the germline V gene. Trimming shortened V by 5 bases and J by 6 bases, and 13 bases separated the two germline ends. CDR3 DNA: TGCAGCGTTTATGCGGCCGTGGATGGCTACACCTTC. This translates into CSVYAAVDGYTF.

This clone was seen repeatedly, ten times or more. The chain carries TRBV7-2 and TRBJ2-3; no definite D call. With 1 base removed from V and 0 bases from J, the gap between germline ends came to 8 bases. The CDR3 spans 15 residues. From germline, CDR1 is SGHTA and CDR2 FQGNSA. Written as DNA, the CDR3 is TGTGCCAGCAGCTTAGGGCAGTTTAGCACAGATACGCAGTATTTT. Its protein product is CASSLGQFSTDTQYF.

This clone was counted many times. V usage is TRBV7-3 and J usage is TRBJ2-3, with TRBD2 matching over 11 bases. Trimming at V came to 0 bases and at J to 3 bases, leaving 8 bases not matched to a gene. The CDR3 has 18 residues. Looked up from germline, CDR1 is SGHTA and CDR2 is FQGTGA. CDR3 sequence: CASSLTQIAGGPTDTQYF. Written as DNA, the CDR3 is TGTGCCAGCAGCTTAACCCAAATAGCGGGAGGGCCAACAGATACGCAGTATTTT.

The sample holds many counts of this clone. V and J are TRBV5-1 and TRBJ2-7; 7 nucleotides line up with TRBD1. This CDR3 is 13 amino acids long. Germline loops: CDR1 SGHRS, CDR2 YFSETQ. The J segment lost 6 bases and the V segment lost 0 bases, leaving 3 bases of the junction unmatched. The CDR3 protein is CASSLGQGFEQYF. CDR3 sequence (DNA): TGCGCCAGCAGCTTGGGACAGGGCTTCGAGCAGTACTTC.